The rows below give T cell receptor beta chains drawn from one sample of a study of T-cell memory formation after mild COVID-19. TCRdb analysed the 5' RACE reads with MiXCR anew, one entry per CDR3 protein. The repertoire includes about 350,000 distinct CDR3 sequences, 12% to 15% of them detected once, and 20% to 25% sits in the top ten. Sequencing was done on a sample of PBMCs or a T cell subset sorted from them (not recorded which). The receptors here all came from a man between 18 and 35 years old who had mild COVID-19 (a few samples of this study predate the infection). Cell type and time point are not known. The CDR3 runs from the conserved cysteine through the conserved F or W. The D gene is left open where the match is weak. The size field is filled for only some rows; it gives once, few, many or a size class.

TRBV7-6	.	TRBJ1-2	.	TGTGCCAGCAGCTTTTCAGGATTTTATGGCTACACCTTC	CASSFSGFYGYTF
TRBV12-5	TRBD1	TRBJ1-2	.	TGTGCTAGTGGTTTTCTACAGGGGGCGGACTATGGCTACACCTTC	CASGFLQGADYGYTF
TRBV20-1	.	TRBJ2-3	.	TGCAGTGCGGTGCCCGGTATCACAGATACGCAGTATTTT	CSAVPGITDTQYF
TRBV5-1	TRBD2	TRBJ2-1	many	TGCGCCAGCAGCTCGGCCAGGACTAGCGGGACCTACAATGAGCAGTTCTTC	CASSSARTSGTYNEQFF
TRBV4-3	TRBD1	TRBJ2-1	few	TGCGCCAGCAGCCAAACACACCTCCCGGGACAGGGGAACAATGAGCAGTTCTTC	CASSQTHLPGQGNNEQFF
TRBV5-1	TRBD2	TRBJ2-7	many	TGCGCCAGCAGCTGGACTAGCGGGGGAACCCTACCCTACGAGCAGTACTTC	CASSWTSGGTLPYEQYF
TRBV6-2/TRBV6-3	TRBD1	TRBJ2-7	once	TGTGCCAGCATTTCCAGACAGGGGATGAGGGAGCAGTACTTC	CASISRQGMREQYF
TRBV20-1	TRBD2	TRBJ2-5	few	TGCAGTGCGATGGCGGGTTCGAGCGGGGGCCCGTCCCAAGAGACCCAGTACTTC	CSAMAGSSGGPSQETQYF
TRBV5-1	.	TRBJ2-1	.	TGCGCCAGCAGCCCAACAGGGTTTGGCTCCTACAATGAGCAGTTCTTC	CASSPTGFGSYNEQFF
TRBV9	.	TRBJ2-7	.	TGTGCCAGCAGCGTCGGACTGGACTACGAGCAGTACTTC	CASSVGLDYEQYF
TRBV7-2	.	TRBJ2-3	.	TGTGCCAGCAGCTTAGAGCTAGCCACAGATACGCAGTATTTT	CASSLELATDTQYF
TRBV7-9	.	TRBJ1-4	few	TGTGCCAGCAGCTTAGGGGAGACGGTGTCCGCAAAACTGTTTTTT	CASSLGETVSAKLFF
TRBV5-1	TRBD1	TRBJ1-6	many	TGCGCCAGCAGCGGGACAGGGAAGGCTGGACAGTATTCACCCCTCCACTTT	CASSGTGKAGQYSPLHF
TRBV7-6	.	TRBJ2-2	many	TGTGCCAGCAGCTTAGTGAGGGGCGTCACCGGGGAGCTGTTTTTT	CASSLVRGVTGELFF
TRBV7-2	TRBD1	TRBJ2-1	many	TGTGCCAGCAGGTGGACAGGGAACAATGAGCAGTTCTTC	CASRWTGNNEQFF
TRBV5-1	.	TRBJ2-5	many	TGCGCCAGCAGGTGGCAGACCCAAGAGACCCAGTACTTC	CASRWQTQETQYF